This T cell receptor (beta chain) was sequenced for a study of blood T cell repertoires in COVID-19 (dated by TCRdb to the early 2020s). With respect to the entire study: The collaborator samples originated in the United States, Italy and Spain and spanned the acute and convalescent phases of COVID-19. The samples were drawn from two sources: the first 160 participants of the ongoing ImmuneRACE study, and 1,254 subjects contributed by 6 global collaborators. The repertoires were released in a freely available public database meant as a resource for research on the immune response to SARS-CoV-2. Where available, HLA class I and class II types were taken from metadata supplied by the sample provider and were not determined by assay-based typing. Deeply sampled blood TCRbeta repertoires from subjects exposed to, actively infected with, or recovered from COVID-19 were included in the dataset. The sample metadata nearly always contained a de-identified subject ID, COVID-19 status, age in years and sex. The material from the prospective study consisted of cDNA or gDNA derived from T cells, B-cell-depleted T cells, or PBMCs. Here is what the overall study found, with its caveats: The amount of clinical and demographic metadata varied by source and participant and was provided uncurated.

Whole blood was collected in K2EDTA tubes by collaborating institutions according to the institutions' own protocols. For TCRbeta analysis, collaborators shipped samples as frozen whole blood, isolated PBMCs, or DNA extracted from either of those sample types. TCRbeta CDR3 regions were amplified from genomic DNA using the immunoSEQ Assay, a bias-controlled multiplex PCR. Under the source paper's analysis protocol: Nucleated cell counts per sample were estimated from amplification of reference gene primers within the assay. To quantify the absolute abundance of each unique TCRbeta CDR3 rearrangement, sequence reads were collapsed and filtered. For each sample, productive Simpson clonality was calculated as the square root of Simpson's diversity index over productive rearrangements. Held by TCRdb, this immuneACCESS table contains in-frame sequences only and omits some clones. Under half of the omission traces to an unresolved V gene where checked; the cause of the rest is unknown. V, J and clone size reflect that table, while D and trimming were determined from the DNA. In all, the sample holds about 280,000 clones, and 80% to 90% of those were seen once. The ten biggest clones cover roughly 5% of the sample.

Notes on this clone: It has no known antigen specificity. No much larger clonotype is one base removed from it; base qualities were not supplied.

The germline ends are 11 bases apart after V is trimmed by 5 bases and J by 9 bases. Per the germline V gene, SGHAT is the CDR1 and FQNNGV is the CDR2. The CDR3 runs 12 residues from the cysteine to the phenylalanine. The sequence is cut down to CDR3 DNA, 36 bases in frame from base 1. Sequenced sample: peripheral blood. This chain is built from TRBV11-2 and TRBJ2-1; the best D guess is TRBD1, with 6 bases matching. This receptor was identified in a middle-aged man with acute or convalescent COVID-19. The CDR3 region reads CASSPQGIEQFF. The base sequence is TGTGCCAGCAGCCCACAGGGAATTGAGCAGTTCTTC.